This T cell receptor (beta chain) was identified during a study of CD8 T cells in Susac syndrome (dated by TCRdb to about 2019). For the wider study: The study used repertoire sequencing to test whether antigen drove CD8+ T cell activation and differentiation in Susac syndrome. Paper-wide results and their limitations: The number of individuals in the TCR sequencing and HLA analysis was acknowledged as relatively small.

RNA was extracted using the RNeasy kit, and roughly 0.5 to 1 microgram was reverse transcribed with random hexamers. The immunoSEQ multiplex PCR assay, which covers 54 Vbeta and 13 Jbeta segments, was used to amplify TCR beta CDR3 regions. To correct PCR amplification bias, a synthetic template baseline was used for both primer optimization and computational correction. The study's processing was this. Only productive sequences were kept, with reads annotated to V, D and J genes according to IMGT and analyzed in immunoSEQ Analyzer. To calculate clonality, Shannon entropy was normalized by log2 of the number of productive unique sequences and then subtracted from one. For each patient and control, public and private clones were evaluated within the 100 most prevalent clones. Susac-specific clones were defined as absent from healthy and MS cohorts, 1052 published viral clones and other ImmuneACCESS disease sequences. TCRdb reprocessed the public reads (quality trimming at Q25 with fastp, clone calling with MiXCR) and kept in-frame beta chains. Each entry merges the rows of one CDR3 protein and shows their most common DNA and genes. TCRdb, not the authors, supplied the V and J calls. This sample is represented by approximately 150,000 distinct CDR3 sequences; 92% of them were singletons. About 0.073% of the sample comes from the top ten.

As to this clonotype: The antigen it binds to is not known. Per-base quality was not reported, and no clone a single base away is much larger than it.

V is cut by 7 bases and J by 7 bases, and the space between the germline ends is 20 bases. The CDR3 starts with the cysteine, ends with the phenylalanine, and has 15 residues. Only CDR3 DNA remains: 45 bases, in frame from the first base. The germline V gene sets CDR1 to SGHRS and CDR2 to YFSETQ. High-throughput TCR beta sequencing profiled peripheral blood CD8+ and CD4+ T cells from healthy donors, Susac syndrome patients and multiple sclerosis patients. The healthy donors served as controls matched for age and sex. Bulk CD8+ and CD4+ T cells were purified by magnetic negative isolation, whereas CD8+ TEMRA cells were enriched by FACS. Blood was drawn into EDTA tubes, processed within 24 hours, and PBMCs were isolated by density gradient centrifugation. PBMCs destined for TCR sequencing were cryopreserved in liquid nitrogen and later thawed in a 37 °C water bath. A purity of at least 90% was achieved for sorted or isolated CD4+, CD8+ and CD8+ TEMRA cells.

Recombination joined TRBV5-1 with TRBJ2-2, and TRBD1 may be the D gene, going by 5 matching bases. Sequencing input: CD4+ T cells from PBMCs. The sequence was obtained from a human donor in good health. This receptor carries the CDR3 CASASLGSGNGELFF. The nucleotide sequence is TGCGCCAGCGCCTCGCTTGGGTCAGGGAACGGGGAGCTGTTTTTT.